The clone carrying this TCR beta chain was seen only once. This entry comes from a study of blood T cell repertoires in COVID-19. Sequenced by immunoSEQ multiplex PCR; TCRdb stores in-frame clones only, minus some. The table shows about 240,000 clones, with about 80% occurring only once. The ends were cut back, 4 bases at V and 4 bases at J, with 23 bases in the middle. The CDR3 runs to 19 residues. Per germline, CDR1 LGHDT and CDR2 YNNKEL (reference sequence). The chain couples TRBV3-1 (or the pseudogene TRBV3-2) to TRBJ2-6; a weak D match, TRBD2 (5 bases). The sample was peripheral blood. This TCR was recovered from a woman at least 80 years old with acute or convalescent COVID-19. In nucleotides, the CDR3 is TGTGCCAGCAGCCCCCTTCGGGGAAGTCATGGAGTGGGGGCCAACGTCCTGACTTTC. This translates into CASSPLRGSHGVGANVLTF.